The source of this T cell receptor beta chain is a study of shared clonotypes between healthy human individuals. Naive-designated CD8 cells lacked CD45RO, were positively enriched for CCR7, and omitted terminally differentiated effector memory CD45RA+ cells. Donors, without exception, were Caucasian adults residing in Nashville, Tennessee. General study results and limits: Naive subsets generally had larger estimated richness than memory subsets.

The assay was immunoSEQ multiplex PCR, and TCRdb's table has in-frame clones only and misses some. Here the sample spans 800,000 or so clones, about 96% being singletons. CDR1 LGHNA and CDR2 YSLEER come from the germline V gene. The CDR3 is 14 amino acids. V was trimmed by 1 base and J by 7 bases, leaving 11 bases between them. A remark on this clone: The antigen is not known.

The receptor comes from a man aged 25 to 40 in good health. Material for sequencing was naive CD8+ T cells sorted from blood. The chain employs TRBV4-3 and TRBJ2-1, with a possible D match to TRBD1 (6 bases). The CDR3 sequence is CASSQVGQGNEQFF. Here the CDR3 DNA reads TGCGCCAGCAGCCAAGTGGGGCAGGGGAATGAGCAGTTCTTC.